The rows below give T cell receptor delta chains drawn from one sample of a study of γδ T cells in repeated Plasmodium falciparum infection. TCRdb repeated clone calling on the multiplex PCR reads with CATT. The data show more than 45,000 delta-chain clones, roughly 1.8% seen once. Specimen: gamma-delta T cells from blood. Receptors originate from a pool of human donors (malaria-infected and uninfected, not separated). CDR3s include the opening cysteine and the closing phenylalanine or tryptophan. The order of the fields is J gene, V gene, clone size, CDR3 length, D gene, CDR3 DNA, CDR3 protein. The D gene is left open where the match is weak. Clone sizes are shown as once, few or many counts, or a class when the clone is expanded.

>TRDJ1|TRDV1|medium-sized|20|TRDD3
TGTGCTCTTGGGGAACTCTGCGAGTCCCCTGGGGGACCGTACACCGATAAACTCATCTTT
CALGELCESPGGPYTDKLIF
>TRDJ1|TRDV1|medium-sized|15|NA
TGTGCTCTTGGGCTTAGCCCCACCGCCACCGTCAAACTCATCTTT
CALGLSPTATVKLIF
>TRDJ1|TRDV1|many|18|TRDD3
TGTGCTCTTGGGGAACTCTCCCACTGGGGGATACGACCCGATAAACTCATCTTT
CALGELSHWGIRPDKLIF
>TRDJ1|TRDV1|many|23|TRDD3
TGTGCTCTTGGGGAACCGCCCTATGGGTACTGGGGGATCCCATCCATTTACACCGATAAACTCATCTTT
CALGEPPYGYWGIPSIYTDKLIF
>TRDJ1|TRDV1|many|25|NA
TGTGCTCTTGGGGAACCCCGGAAACCCTACCCTTTACTCCGTGCCACCATTAGGAACACCGATAAACTCATCTTT
CALGEPRKPYPLLRATIRNTDKLIF
>TRDJ1|TRDV2|many|19|NA
TGTGCCTGTGACACCCTCCTACGCCGGGGGACACCTTACACCGATAAACTCATCTTT
CACDTLLRRGTPYTDKLIF
>TRDJ1|TRDV1|many|21|TRDD3
TGTGCTCTTGGGGAACTAGGACTGGACTGGGGGACACCTCCGTACACCGATAAACTCATCTTT
CALGELGLDWGTPPYTDKLIF
>TRDJ1|TRDV1|many|20|NA
TGTGCTCTTGGGCTCCTACTTCCTACAGGGGGGATATCGTACACCGATAAACTCATCTTT
CALGLLLPTGGISYTDKLIF
>TRDJ1|TRDV1|medium-sized|18|TRDD3
TGTGCTCTTTGGGAACCCGGCTTACTGGGGGATAAAACCGATAAACTCATCTTT
CALWEPGLLGDKTDKLIF
>TRDJ2|TRDV1|many|17|TRDD3
TGTGCTCTTGGGAAGAGGGGCCCCTGGGGGATATCAGCACAACTCTTCTTT
CALGKRGPWGISAQLFF
>TRDJ1|TRDV1|many|20|NA
TGTGCTCTTGGCGCCAGGCCCCCTCCTTACGGGGCCAACTACACCGATAAACTCATCTTT
CALGARPPPYGANYTDKLIF
>TRDJ1|TRDV1|many|24|TRDD3
TGTGCTCTTGGGGAATCCTCTCTTTTCCTACTGCCATACTGGGGGATAAAGGACGCCGATAAACTCATCTTT
CALGESSLFLLPYWGIKDADKLIF
>TRDJ1|TRDV1|many|20|TRDD3
TGTGCTCTTGTCCCCTCTTCCAACGGCGACTGGGGGATCTGGACCGATAAACTCATCTTT
CALVPSSNGDWGIWTDKLIF
>TRDJ1|TRDV1|medium-sized|22|TRDD2
TGTGCTCTTGGGGAACTGCATACCACCCGCCTTCCTACTTTCAGTTTTGCCGATAAACTCATCTTT
CALGELHTTRLPTFSFADKLIF
>TRDJ1|TRDV1|many|19|TRDD3
TGTGCTCTAGAACCGGTCCCTACTCATACTGGGGGATACACCGATAAACTCATCTTT
CALEPVPTHTGGYTDKLIF
>TRDJ1|TRDV1|many|16|NA
TGTGCTCTTGGACTCCCCATTTCCCACTATACCGATAAACTCATCTTT
CALGLPISHYTDKLIF
>TRDJ1|TRDV2|many|13|NA
TGTGCCTGTACGGGGGAAGGCTCCGATAAACTCATCTTT
CACTGEGSDKLIF
>TRDJ1|TRDV1|many|19|TRDD3
TGTGCTCTTGGGAAACTATCTGGGGGGTACGCGACTGACACCGATAAACTCATCTTT
CALGKLSGGYATDTDKLIF